The present T cell receptor beta chain was sequenced within a study of T cell responses to AZD1222 COVID-19 vaccine. Study-level results: In a largely white British group with more females than males, clonal diversity was possibly underestimated.

Only in-frame clones appear in the TCRdb table, and some are missing; sequencing was by immunoSEQ multiplex PCR. The sample lists over 120,000 clones; 80% to 90% were seen once. With 4 bases removed from V and 10 bases from J, the gap between germline ends came to 8 bases. This CDR3 region has 10 residues. Germline-derived CDR1 and CDR2 are DFQATT and SNEGSKA (reference sequence). As regards this clone: Its target is not known.

V gene TRBV20-1 combines with J gene TRBJ2-1, with D possibly matching TRBD2 (5 bases). The sample here was peripheral blood, taken on day 0 of AZD1222 vaccination. The source of this sequence is an adult in good health. The CDR3 DNA follows: TGCAGTGCTACCGAGCGGGAGCAGTTCTTC. This sequence encodes CSATEREQFF.